The 8 T cell receptor beta chains given below trace back to one sample, sequenced in a study of cytomegalovirus exposure and HLA in healthy donors (dated by TCRdb to about 2017). The receptor library was made with the immunoSEQ multiplex PCR assay. A mixture of 60 forward primers for TCR Vbeta segments and 13 reverse primers for TCR Jbeta segments was used in the multiplex PCR. In its TCRdb copy, this immuneACCESS table keeps in-frame sequences only and misses some clones. Where compared with another copy, unresolved V genes explain less than half of these, and the others have no known cause. For this sample there are 150,000 to 200,000 clones; about 85% appear just once. In total, the top ten clones hold about 1.6% of the sample. Material for sequencing was PBMCs. These receptors were collected from a woman aged 45-65 years in good health and CMV-seronegative.

The chain recombines TRBV7-2 with TRBJ2-3; 9 bases match TRBD2. The CDR3 sequence is 16 residues long. CDR1 and CDR2 from the germline V gene are SGHTA and FQGNSA. V gave up 5 bases and J gave up 4 bases; unmatched junction bases: 10. CDR3 sequence: CASSPLGLAIADTQYF. CDR3 nucleotides: TGTGCCAGCAGCCCCCTAGGACTAGCGATTGCAGATACGCAGTATTTT. The variable domain in full, with the rest retrieved from reference TRBV7-2 and TRBJ2-3, is GAGVSQSPSNKVTEKGKDVELRCDPISGHTALYWYRQSLGQGLEFLIYFQGNSAPDKSGLPSDRFSAERTGGSVSTLTIQRTQQEDSAVYLCASSPLGLAIADTQYFGPGTRLTVL.

The rearrangement joins TRBV6-5 to TRBJ1-5; the D is unclear. This CDR3 has 15 residues. V was cut by 4 bases and J by 2 bases, with 12 bases left in between. The germline gives CDR1 MNHEY, CDR2 SVGAGI. CDR3: CASSSSRRGNQPQHF. DNA of the CDR3: TGTGCCAGCAGTTCCTCGAGGAGGGGCAATCAGCCCCAGCATTTT.

The rearrangement uses TRBV7-6 and TRBJ1-1; maybe TRBD1 (5 bases). V was pared by 5 bases and J by 1 base, with 8 bases between. Germline V gene lookup returns CDR1 SGHVS and CDR2 FNYEAQ. CDR3 size: 13 residues. CDR3 bases: TGTGCCAGCAGCCGGACACCGAACACTGAAGCTTTCTTT. This codes for CASSRTPNTEAFF.

This chain links TRBV18 with TRBJ2-5; 7 bases line up with TRBD1. Trimming cost V 4 bases and J 4 bases; bases outside gene matches: 9. The CDR3 runs to 15 residues. Per germline, CDR1 KGHSH and CDR2 LQKENI. CDR3 in DNA: TGTGCCAGCTCACAAAACCAGGGGGATGCAGAGACCCAGTACTTC. Encoded protein: CASSQNQGDAETQYF. The full variable domain, in which reference TRBV18 and TRBJ2-5 provide the parts outside the CDR3, is NAGVMQNPRHLVRRRGQEARLRCSPMKGHSHVYWYRQLPEEGLKFMVYLQKENIIDESGMPKERFSAEFPKEGPSILRIQQVVRGDSAAYFCASSQNQGDAETQYFGPGTRLLVL.

A single count supports this clone. The rearrangement uses TRBV19 and TRBJ2-7; 8 bases fit TRBD2. The CDR3 covers 15 residues. The ends lost 2 bases at V and 6 bases at J; junction bases unmatched: 9. Per the germline V gene, CDR1 is LNHDA and CDR2 is SQIVND (reference sequence). The CDR3 DNA reads as TGTGCCAGTAGTATACGTAGCGGGAAAATTCTCGAGCAGTACTTC. Protein: CASSIRSGKILEQYF. The full variable domain, in which reference TRBV19 and TRBJ2-7 provide the parts outside the CDR3, is DGGITQSPKYLFRKEGQNVTLSCEQNLNHDAMYWYRQDPGQGLRLIYYSQIVNDFQKGDIAEGYSVSREKKESFPLTVTSAQKNPTAFYLCASSIRSGKILEQYFGPGTRLTVT.

The chain combines TRBV27 with TRBJ1-3; D possibly corresponds to TRBD1 (5 bases). The CDR3 is 15 amino acids. Per germline, CDR1 MNHEY and CDR2 SMNVEV (reference sequence). V lost 5 bases and J lost 2, with 13 bases in between. This chain's CDR3 is CASSRRVGPGNTIYF. Here the CDR3 DNA reads TGTGCCAGCAGTCGTCGGGTGGGGCCTGGAAACACCATATATTTT.

The chain carries TRBV6-1 and TRBJ1-2, with 8 bases lining up with TRBD1. This CDR3 comprises 14 residues. The V segment lost 8 bases and the J segment 1 base; nucleotides outside the gene matches: 6. Germline CDR1 MNHNS, CDR2 SASEGT. The CDR3 DNA reads as TGTGCCAGCCGATACGACAGGGGTAACTATGGCTACACCTTC. Its protein product is CASRYDRGNYGYTF.

This clone was detected only once. The CDR3 DNA reads TGCGCCAGCTACCGCGACAGCATTAACTATGGCTACACCTTC. It specifies CASYRDSINYGYTF. The rearrangement joins TRBV5-1 to TRBJ1-2; D possibly corresponds to TRBD1 (5 bases). The CDR3 runs 14 residues. Trimming removed 7 bases from V and 1 base from J, with 14 bases in between. Looked up from germline, CDR1 is SGHRS and CDR2 is YFSETQ.